One and the same sample provided the 10 T cell receptor beta chains below, sequenced in a study of shared clonotypes between healthy human individuals. Here immunoSEQ multiplex PCR was the method, and the copy in TCRdb shows in-frame clones only, minus some. Among just over 2,000,000 clones listed, over 85% were seen once. Naive-designated CD8 cells lacked CD45RO, were positively enriched for CCR7, and omitted terminally differentiated effector memory CD45RA+ cells. Source material: naive CD8+ T cells sorted from blood. The receptors were gathered from a man aged 18 to 29 in good health.

This chain links TRBV19 with TRBJ2-1; tentative D call: TRBD1 (6 bases). This CDR3 spans 13 amino acids. CDR1 and CDR2 from the germline V gene are LNHDA and SQIVND (reference sequence). The ends were cut back, 1 base at V and 8 bases at J, with 9 bases in the middle. The DNA for the CDR3 is TGTGCCAGTAGTATAGCCCAGGGGTATGAGCAGTTCTTC. Protein: CASSIAQGYEQFF.

This clone was recorded once. This chain joins TRBV6-1 and TRBJ2-7; 7 nucleotides match TRBD2. The CDR3 runs 15 residues. V trimming: 1 base; J trimming: 3 bases; junction bases outside the gene matches: 6. Germline CDR1 reads MNHNS; CDR2 reads SASEGT. The CDR3 is CASSEDSSGIYEQYF. DNA for the CDR3: TGTGCCAGCAGTGAAGACTCGAGCGGGATCTACGAGCAGTACTTC.

Details on this clone: Within the sample, other DNA sequences also encode this same CDR3. This chain connects TRBV5-6 to TRBJ2-1; D uncertain. The CDR3 contains 11 residues. The V and J ends lost 2 bases and 7 bases respectively, with 4 bases between them. Germline CDR1 SGHDT, CDR2 YYEEEE. The CDR3 loop reads CASSFGNEQFF. The DNA for the CDR3 is TGTGCCAGCAGCTTTGGAAATGAGCAGTTCTTC. The full variable domain, rest sourced from reference TRBV5-6 and TRBJ2-1, is DAGVTQSPTHLIKTRGQQVTLRCSPKSGHDTVSWYQQALGQGPQFIFQYYEEEERQRGNFPDRFSGHQFPNYSSELNVNALLLGDSALYLCASSFGNEQFFGPGTRLTVL.

The chain joins TRBV11-2 to TRBJ2-7; D gene ambiguous. Deletions cut 5 bases from V and 3 bases from J, with 17 bases between. The CDR3 runs 15 residues. CDR1 and CDR2 (germline): SGHAT, FQNNGV. CDR3 nucleotides: TGTGCCAGCAGCCCCGGGTATGCCACCGTCTACGAGCAGTACTTC. Encoded protein: CASSPGYATVYEQYF.

This sequence joins TRBV9 and TRBJ2-2, with TRBD2 matching 10 bases. V lost 6 bases to trimming and J lost 6 bases; unmatched junction nucleotides: 8. This CDR3 has 15 amino acids. Per germline, CDR1 SGDLS and CDR2 YYNGEE. The CDR3 sequence: CASNPAGGAAGELFF. CDR3 DNA: TGTGCCAGCAACCCAGCGGGAGGGGCGGCCGGGGAGCTGTTTTTT.

The J gene is TRBJ2-1, the V gene TRBV11-3; a weak D match, TRBD1 (6 bases). The CDR3 is 15 amino acids. With 4 bases removed from V and 6 bases from J, the gap between germline ends came to 16 bases. Germline CDR1 and CDR2: SGHNT and YENEEA. The CDR3 DNA is TGTGCCAGCAGCTCGGACAGTTCTATCGGCAATGAGCAGTTCTTC. It yields the protein CASSSDSSIGNEQFF.

This chain joins TRBV6-5 and TRBJ1-5, with 11 bases fitting TRBD1. This CDR3 spans 14 amino acids. Trimming cost V 9 bases and J 3 bases; bases outside gene matches: 4. Germline V gene sequence: CDR1 MNHEY, CDR2 SVGAGI. The CDR3 loop is CASGQGAANQPQHF. The CDR3 coding sequence is TGTGCCAGTGGACAGGGGGCGGCCAATCAGCCCCAGCATTTT.

V usage is TRBV6-4 and J usage is TRBJ1-4; 9 bases agree with TRBD1. The germline CDR1 and CDR2 sequences are MRHNA and SNTAGT. The CDR3 length is 14 residues. V lost 7 bases to trimming and J lost 7 bases; unmatched junction nucleotides: 7. The CDR3 is CASIGTGPGEKLFF. The CDR3 region has the DNA TGTGCCAGCATCGGGACAGGGCCAGGTGAAAAACTGTTTTTT.

This clone has a single count. The gene calls are TRBV9 and TRBJ2-2; 11 nucleotides align to TRBD2. This CDR3 has 16 amino acids. V shed 3 bases and J 1 base; nucleotides not matched to a gene: 2. The germline CDR1 and CDR2 sequences are SGDLS and YYNGEE. For the CDR3, the DNA is TGTGCCAGCAGCGAGGGGACTAGCGGGAACACCGGGGAGCTGTTTTTT. It yields the protein CASSEGTSGNTGELFF.

This CDR3 reads CASSQESGVSPLHF. As DNA, the CDR3 is TGCGCCAGCAGCCAAGAGTCAGGGGTCTCACCCCTCCACTTT. V usage is TRBV4-1 and J usage is TRBJ1-6; D is possibly TRBD1 (6 bases). V lost 0 bases, J lost 10 bases, and 10 bases lay in between. The CDR3 length is 14 residues. CDR1 and CDR2 from the germline V gene are MGHRA and YSYEKL.